This T cell receptor (beta chain) was sequenced in a study of blood T cell repertoires in COVID-19 (dated by TCRdb to the early 2020s). About the investigation overall: Samples covering the acute and convalescent phases of COVID-19 were provided by collaborators in the United States, Italy and Spain. The prospective study material was composed of cDNA or gDNA derived from T cells, B-cell-depleted T cells, or PBMCs. The dataset comprised deeply sampled blood TCRbeta repertoires from subjects exposed to, actively infected with, or recovered from COVID-19. The repertoires were made available in a free public database intended to serve as a resource for research on the immune response to SARS-CoV-2. The samples were drawn from two sources: the first 160 participants of the ongoing ImmuneRACE study, and 950 to 1,500 subjects contributed by 6 global collaborators. A de-identified subject ID, COVID-19 status, age in years and sex were almost always included in the sample metadata. HLA class I and class II types, where available, came from metadata supplied by the sample provider rather than from assay-based typing. Findings and caveats that apply to the study as a whole: How much clinical and demographic metadata was included differed by source and by participant, and the metadata was provided uncurated.

Collaborating institutions collected whole blood in K2EDTA tubes following their own protocols. For TCRbeta analysis, collaborators shipped samples as frozen whole blood, isolated PBMCs, or DNA extracted from either of those sample types. TCRbeta CDR3 regions were amplified from genomic DNA using the immunoSEQ Assay, a bias-controlled multiplex PCR. On the authors' methods: The number of nucleated cells in each sample was estimated from the amplification of reference gene primers within the assay. To quantify the absolute abundance of each unique TCRbeta CDR3 rearrangement, sequence reads were collapsed and filtered. For each sample, productive Simpson clonality was calculated by taking the square root of Simpson's diversity index across productive rearrangements. Sourced from immuneACCESS, this table was stored by TCRdb with only in-frame sequences that have V and J called. A share of the clones is absent; for the studies checked, an unresolved V gene accounts for under half, and the remainder has no known explanation. V, J and clone size reflect that table, while D and trimming were determined from the DNA. Present in this sample are approximately 300,000 clones, around 89% of which were seen just once. The ten biggest clones cover around 0.84% of the sample.

The CDR3 contains 14 residues, cysteine and phenylalanine counted. Left in the record is the CDR3 DNA by itself, 42 bases read in frame from the first base. V is reduced by 3 bases and J by 6 bases, leaving a spacing of 12 bases between them. CDR1 and CDR2 are read off the germline V gene (reference sequence) as SEHNR and FQNEAQ. As to this clone: The target of this receptor is not known. It has no much larger one-base neighbor in the sample; base qualities were not kept.

This TCR was sampled from a man aged 25 to 45 with acute or convalescent COVID-19. Material: peripheral blood. Recombination linked TRBV7-9 to TRBJ1-5; tentative D gene TRBD1, with 5 bases matching. The CDR3 region reads CASSLAGGSQPQHF. The nucleotide sequence is TGTGCCAGCAGCTTGGCGGGGGGAAGTCAGCCCCAGCATTTT.